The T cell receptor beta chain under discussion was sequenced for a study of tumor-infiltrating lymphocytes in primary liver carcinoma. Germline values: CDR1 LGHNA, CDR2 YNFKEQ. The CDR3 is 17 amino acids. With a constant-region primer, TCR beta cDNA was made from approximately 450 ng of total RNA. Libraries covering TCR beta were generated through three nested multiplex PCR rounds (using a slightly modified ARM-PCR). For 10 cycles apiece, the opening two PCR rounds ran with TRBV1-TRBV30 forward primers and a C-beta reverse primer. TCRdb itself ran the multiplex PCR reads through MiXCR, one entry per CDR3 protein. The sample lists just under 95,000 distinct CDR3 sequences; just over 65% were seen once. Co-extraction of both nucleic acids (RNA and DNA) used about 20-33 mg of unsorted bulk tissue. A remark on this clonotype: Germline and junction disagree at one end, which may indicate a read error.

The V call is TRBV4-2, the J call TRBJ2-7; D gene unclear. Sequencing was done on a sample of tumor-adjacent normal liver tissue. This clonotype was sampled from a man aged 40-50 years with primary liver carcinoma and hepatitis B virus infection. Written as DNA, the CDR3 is TGTGCCAGCAGTCAAGCAGGTTCCCCCCGGTGGTCTGGCGAGCGGTACTTC. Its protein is CASSQAGSPRWSGERYF.